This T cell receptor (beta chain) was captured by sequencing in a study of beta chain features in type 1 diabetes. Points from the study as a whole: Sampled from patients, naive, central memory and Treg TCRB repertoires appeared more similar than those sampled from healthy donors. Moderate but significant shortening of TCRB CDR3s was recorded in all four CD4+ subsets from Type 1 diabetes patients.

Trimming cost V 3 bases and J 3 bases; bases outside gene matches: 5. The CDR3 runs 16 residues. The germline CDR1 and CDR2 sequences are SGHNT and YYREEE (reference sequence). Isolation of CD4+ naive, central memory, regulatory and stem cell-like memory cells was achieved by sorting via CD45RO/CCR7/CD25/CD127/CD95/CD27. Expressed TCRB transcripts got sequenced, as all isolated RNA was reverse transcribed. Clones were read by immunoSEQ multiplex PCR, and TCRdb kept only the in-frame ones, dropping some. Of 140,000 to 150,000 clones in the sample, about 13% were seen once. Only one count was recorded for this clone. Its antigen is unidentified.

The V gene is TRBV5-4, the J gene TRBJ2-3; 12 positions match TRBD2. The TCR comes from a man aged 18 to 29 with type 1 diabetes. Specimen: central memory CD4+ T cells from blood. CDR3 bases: TGTGCCAGCAGCTCGGTTACTAGCGGGGGGACAGATACGCAGTATTTT. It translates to CASSSVTSGGTDTQYF.